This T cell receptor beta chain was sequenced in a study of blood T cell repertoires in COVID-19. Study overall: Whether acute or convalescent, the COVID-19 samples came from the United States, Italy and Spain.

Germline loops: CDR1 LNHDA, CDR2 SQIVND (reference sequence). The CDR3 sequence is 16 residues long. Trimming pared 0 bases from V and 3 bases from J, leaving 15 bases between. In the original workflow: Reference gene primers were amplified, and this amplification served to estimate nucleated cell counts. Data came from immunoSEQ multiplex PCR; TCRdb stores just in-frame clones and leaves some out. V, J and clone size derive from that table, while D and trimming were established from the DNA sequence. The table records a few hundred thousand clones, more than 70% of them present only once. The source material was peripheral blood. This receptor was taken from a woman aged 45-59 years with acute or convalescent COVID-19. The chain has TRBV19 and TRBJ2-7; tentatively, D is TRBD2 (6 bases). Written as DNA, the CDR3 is TGTGCCAGTAGTATAGATCTGGGGGGAGTCGGCTACGAGCAGTACTTC. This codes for CASSIDLGGVGYEQYF.